This T cell receptor (beta chain) was found in a study of blood T cell repertoires in COVID-19. TCRdb's table, derived via immunoSEQ multiplex PCR, lists solely in-frame clones and lacks some. This sample has 60,000 to 70,000 clones; under 85% occur once, and the top ten carry roughly 27%. The clonotype comes from an elderly woman with acute or convalescent COVID-19. The sample taken for sequencing was peripheral blood.

The CDR3: CSGRTGGDGEQFF. In DNA form, the CDR3 reads TGCAGCGGAAGGACAGGGGGGGACGGTGAGCAGTTCTTC. The genes are TRBV29-1 and TRBJ2-1; TRBD1 matches at 10 bases. Germline lookup yields CDR1 SQVTM and CDR2 ANQGSEA. The CDR3 is made up of 13 amino acids. V gave up 7 bases and J gave up 9 bases; unmatched junction bases: 9.